This T cell receptor beta chain stems from a study of cytomegalovirus exposure and HLA in healthy donors. This CDR3 comprises 15 residues. Germline V gene data show CDR1 as MGHDK and CDR2 as SYGVNS. V lost 8 bases and J lost 0, with 14 bases in between. Primers included in the PCR were 60 Vbeta and 13 Jbeta primers. Libraries were prepared by immunoSEQ multiplex PCR; TCRdb keeps only in-frame clonotypes and omits some of them. The sample includes approximately 70,000 clones, around 72% of them seen just once. This receptor was taken from a woman aged 40 to 49 in good health and CMV-seropositive. Input material: PBMCs. J is TRBJ1-3 and V is TRBV25-1; D is uncertain. The CDR3 protein is CASGGGGASGNTIYF. The DNA for the CDR3 is TGTGCCAGCGGAGGAGGAGGAGCCTCTGGAAACACCATATATTTT.